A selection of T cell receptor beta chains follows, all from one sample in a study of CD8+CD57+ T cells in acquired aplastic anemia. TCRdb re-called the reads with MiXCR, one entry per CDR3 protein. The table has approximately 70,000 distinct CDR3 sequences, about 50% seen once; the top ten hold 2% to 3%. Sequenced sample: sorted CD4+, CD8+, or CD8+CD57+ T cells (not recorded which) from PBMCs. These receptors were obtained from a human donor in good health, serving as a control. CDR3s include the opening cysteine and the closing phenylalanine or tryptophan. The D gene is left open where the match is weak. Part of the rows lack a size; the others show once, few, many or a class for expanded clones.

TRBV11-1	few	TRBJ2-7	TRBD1	TGTGCCAGCAGCTTAGCCTTTGGGGACAGTCTCTACGAGCAGTACTTC	CASSLAFGDSLYEQYF
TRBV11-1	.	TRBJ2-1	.	TGTGCCAGCAGTGGATTGAGGTCCTACAATGAGCAGTTCTTC	CASSGLRSYNEQFF
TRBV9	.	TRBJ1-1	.	TGTGCCAGCAGCGTAGTGGGGGCATTGGACACTGAAGCTTTCTTT	CASSVVGALDTEAFF
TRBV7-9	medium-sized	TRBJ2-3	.	TGTGCCAGCAGCTTAGTATTGGTCGGGAGTACAGATACGCAGTATTTT	CASSLVLVGSTDTQYF
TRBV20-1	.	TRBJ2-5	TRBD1	TGCAGTGCTAGATTTGGGACAGGGGTGGCAGAGACCCAGTACTTC	CSARFGTGVAETQYF
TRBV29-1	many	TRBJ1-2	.	TGCAGCGGGTCTGGGGGGGGGGATAATTTCTATGGCTACACCTTC	CSGSGGGDNFYGYTF
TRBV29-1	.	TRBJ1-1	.	TGCAGCGTGGGAGACGCTTTCTTT	CSVGDAFF
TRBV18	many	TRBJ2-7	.	TGTGCCAGCTCAGGAGACCTTGGTTCCGAGCAGTACTTC	CASSGDLGSEQYF
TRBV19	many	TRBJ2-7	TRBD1	TGTGCCAGTAGTATGGGGCAGGGGGCGAACGAGCAGTACTTC	CASSMGQGANEQYF
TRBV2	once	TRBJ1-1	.	TGTGCCAGCAGTGAAGCGGGAACAAACTACGAGAACACTGAAGCTTTCTTT	CASSEAGTNYENTEAFF
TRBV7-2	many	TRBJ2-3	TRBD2	TGTGCCAGCAGCCCCCGACTAGCGGGAGGGCGGGAAGATACGCAGTATTTT	CASSPRLAGGREDTQYF
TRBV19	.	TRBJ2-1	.	TGTGCCAGTAGTATGCCTAGCAATGAGCAGTTCTTC	CASSMPSNEQFF
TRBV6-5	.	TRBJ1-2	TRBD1	TGTGCCAGCAGTTACCGGACAGGATCAGGTGATGGCTACACCTTC	CASSYRTGSGDGYTF
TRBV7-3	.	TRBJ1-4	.	TGTGCCAGCAGCCCGGGACTAGCCGAAAAACTGTTTTTT	CASSPGLAEKLFF
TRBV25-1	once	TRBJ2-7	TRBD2	TGTGCCAGTTCACGGATAGCGGGGACCTCCTACGAGCAGTACTTC	CASSRIAGTSYEQYF
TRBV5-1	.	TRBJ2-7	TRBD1	TGCGCCAGCAGCCTCGCCTCCACAGGGGGCGCCGGGTACAGGCAGTACTTC	CASSLASTGGAGYRQYF
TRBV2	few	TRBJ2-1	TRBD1	TGTGCCAGCAAGGGACAGGGGAAAGGCAATGAGCAGTTCTTC	CASKGQGKGNEQFF
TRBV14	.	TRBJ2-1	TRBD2	TGTGCCAGCTCAGGACTAGCGGGAGGGTATGAGCAGTTCTTC	CASSGLAGGYEQFF
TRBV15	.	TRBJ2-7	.	TGTGCCACCAGCAGAGTTCTCCGGGACACGCAGCAGTACTTC	CATSRVLRDTQQYF
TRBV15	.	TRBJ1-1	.	TGTGCCACCAGCAGAGAGCGGTCGAACACTGAAGCTTTCTTT	CATSRERSNTEAFF
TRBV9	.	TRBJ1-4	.	TGTGCCAGCAGCCTCCTGGGGTACACTAATGAAAAACTGTTTTTT	CASSLLGYTNEKLFF
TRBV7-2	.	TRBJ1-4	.	TGTGCCAGCAGCTTACCCGGGATCGCTGGGGAAAAACTGTTTTTT	CASSLPGIAGEKLFF
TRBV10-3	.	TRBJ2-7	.	TGTGCCATCAGTGACCCGGCCACTGAGTTATCCTACGAGCAGTACTTC	CAISDPATELSYEQYF
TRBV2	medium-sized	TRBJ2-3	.	TGTGCCAGCAGTCAGGCAGATACGCAGTATTTT	CASSQADTQYF
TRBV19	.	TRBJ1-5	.	TGTGCCAGTAGTAAACAGATCAATCAGCCCCAGCATTTT	CASSKQINQPQHF
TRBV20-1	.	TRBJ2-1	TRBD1	TGCAGTGCTAGGGACACCGGGACAGGGGTACCTAATGAGCAGTTCTTC	CSARDTGTGVPNEQFF
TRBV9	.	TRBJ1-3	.	TGTGCCAGCAGCGTAGAGGACTCTCGTGGAAACACCATATATTTT	CASSVEDSRGNTIYF
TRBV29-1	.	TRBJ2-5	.	TGCAGCGTAGAGGGGCGCGTGGAGACCCAGTACTTC	CSVEGRVETQYF
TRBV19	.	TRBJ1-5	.	TGTGCCAGTAGTCGACAAAATCAGCCCCAGCATTTT	CASSRQNQPQHF
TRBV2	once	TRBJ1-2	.	TGTGCCAGCAGTGTACCCTCGCAGGGAAACTATGGCTACACCTTC	CASSVPSQGNYGYTF
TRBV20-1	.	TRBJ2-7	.	TGCAGTGCTAGAGATGGGCGGGAAGGCTCCGAGCAGTACTTC	CSARDGREGSEQYF